The 8 T cell receptor beta chains below all came from one sample that was sequenced in a study of regulatory and conventional T cells in RAG deficiency. Conventional CD4+ T cells were sorted from blood as CD25-low CD127-high cells. The table came from immunoSEQ multiplex PCR; TCRdb's copy has only in-frame clones and leaves some out. This sample has about 30,000 clones, with 90% to 97% found just once. The same data also went into a second study, on regulatory T cells. From that second work: Primers: 52 TRBV forward and 13 TRBJ reverse.

The sequenced material came from CD25- CD4+ T cells sorted from blood. These receptors originate from a human donor in good health.

The V and J genes are TRBV27 and TRBJ2-3, with a weak D call TRBD2 (5 bases). This CDR3 has 14 residues. V was clipped by 8 bases and J by 5 bases, with 17 bases between them. From germline, CDR1 is MNHEY and CDR2 SMNVEV (reference sequence). The DNA for the CDR3 is TGTGCCAGCGCTCCTCGGGGTAGTAGAGATACGCAGTATTTT. Protein product: CASAPRGSRDTQYF.

The V and J genes are TRBV9 and TRBJ2-7, with D unclear. CDR1 and CDR2 from the germline V gene are SGDLS and YYNGEE. CDR3 length: 12 amino acids. The germline V and J ends were trimmed by 4 bases and 0 bases, with 5 bases remaining between them. CDR3 residues: CASSRSSYEQYF. The CDR3 DNA reads TGTGCCAGCAGCAGGAGCTCCTACGAGCAGTACTTC. Combining the CDR3 with reference TRBV9 and TRBJ2-7 gives the whole variable domain DSGVTQTPKHLITATGQRVTLRCSPRSGDLSVYWYQQSLDQGLQFLIQYYNGEERAKGNILERFSAQQFPDLHSELNLSSLELGDSALYFCASSRSSYEQYFGPGTRLTVT.

The chain is built from TRBV4-3 and TRBJ2-2; 9 bases line up with TRBD2. V shed 2 bases, J shed 0 bases, and the junction held 1 base outside the gene matches. The CDR3 is 16 amino acids. The V gene's germline CDR1 is LGHNA and CDR2 YSLEER. The CDR3 reads CASSQTSGPNTGELFF. Written as DNA, the CDR3 is TGCGCCAGCAGCCAAACTAGCGGGCCGAACACCGGGGAGCTGTTTTTT.

V and J are TRBV30 and TRBJ2-1; D is perhaps TRBD2 (6 bases). Germline V gives CDR1 GTSNPN, CDR2 SVGIG (reference sequence). Trimming took 0 bases from V and 7 from J, leaving 13 bases between them. The CDR3 is 14 residues long. The CDR3 loop is CAWSVRGGTNEQFF. CDR3 nucleotides: TGTGCCTGGAGTGTACGGGGCGGGACTAATGAGCAGTTCTTC.

The rearrangement joins TRBV15 to TRBJ1-2, with a weak D call TRBD1 (6 bases). The CDR3 covers 12 residues. The V and J ends lost 8 bases and 2 bases respectively, with 9 bases between them. Germline CDR1 LNHNV, CDR2 YYDKDF (reference sequence). For the CDR3, the DNA is TGTGCCACCTCCCAGGGGAACTATGGCTACACCTTC. Amino acids: CATSQGNYGYTF.

This sequence joins TRBV6-6 and TRBJ1-5; no firm D call. The CDR3 has 13 residues. Trimming cost V 2 bases and J 7 bases, with 9 bases left between them. Germline V CDR1 and CDR2: MNHNY, SVGAGI (reference sequence). The CDR3 DNA is TGTGCCAGCAGTTACGCTATAGCCCAGCCCCAGCATTTT. This codes for CASSYAIAQPQHF.

The V and J genes are TRBV5-1 and TRBJ2-6, with a weak D call TRBD1 (6 bases). With 2 bases removed from V and 1 base from J, the gap between germline ends came to 13 bases. The CDR3 consists of 17 residues. The germline V gene encodes CDR1 SGHRS and CDR2 YFSETQ. CDR3 region: CASSFRGFGSGANVLTF. The CDR3 bases are TGCGCCAGCAGCTTCAGGGGTTTCGGATCTGGGGCCAACGTCCTGACTTTC. Drawing the rest from reference TRBV5-1 and TRBJ2-6, the complete variable domain is KAGVTQTPRYLIKTRGQQVTLSCSPISGHRSVSWYQQTPGQGLQFLFEYFSETQRNKGNFPGRFSGRQFSNSRSEMNVSTLELGDSALYLCASSFRGFGSGANVLTFGAGSRLTVL.

V and J are TRBV9 and TRBJ2-7; 15 nucleotides align to TRBD2. The V segment lost 10 bases and the J segment 3 bases; nucleotides outside the gene matches: 8. Per germline, CDR1 SGDLS and CDR2 YYNGEE. This CDR3 region has 15 residues. The CDR3 here is CAGARTSGGDYEQYF. Written as DNA, the CDR3 is TGTGCCGGCGCTCGGACTAGCGGGGGGGACTACGAGCAGTACTTC. The variable domain in full, with the rest retrieved from reference TRBV9 and TRBJ2-7, is DSGVTQTPKHLITATGQRVTLRCSPRSGDLSVYWYQQSLDQGLQFLIQYYNGEERAKGNILERFSAQQFPDLHSELNLSSLELGDSALYFCAGARTSGGDYEQYFGPGTRLTVT.